This record looks at one TCR beta chain sequence and its context. There is no known antigen for this receptor. No clone much larger than this one lies a single base away; base qualities are absent. The CDR3 goes from the cysteine to the phenylalanine over 13 residues. CDR3 DNA is the only sequence kept; it has 39 bases, read in frame from the first base. Looking up the germline V gene (reference sequence) yields CDR1 LNHDA and CDR2 SQIVND. V and J lose 4 bases and 3 bases, and a span of 6 bases separates them. The data belong to a study of cytomegalovirus exposure and HLA in healthy donors (TCRdb year 2017). The study in broad terms: In an earlier analysis of roughly 590 of the donors, 276 Gb of sequence data and 90 million to 120 million unique TCR beta sequences from 180 million or so T cells were reported. All discovery cohort repertoires had been generated using a single sequencing platform. The study profiled the T cell repertoires of about 640 subjects by immunosequencing and related them to cytomegalovirus serostatus. Donor age, sex, ethnicity and CMV serostatus were compiled alongside the repertoire data. Both class I and class II loci were covered by HLA typing, at four-digit resolution. An earlier analysis of roughly 600 of the donors used high-throughput TCR beta sequencing to judge whether each TCR beta V gene segment behaved as functional or pseudogenic. Four to six DR-DQ haplotypes were handled as single units for association and clustering, since linkage in the cohort was strong. Rather than using new phenotypic data, the later analysis identified candidate immune exposures from TCR beta sequences and from how often those sequences occurred across donors. The number of typed donors differed by locus: roughly 620-630 for A, B, C, DRB1 and DQB1; approximately 530 for DQA1; approximately 600 for DPA1; and 400 to 480 for DPB1. To predict cytomegalovirus infection status, the study brought together high-throughput TCR immunosequencing, statistical association of individual TCRs with disease status, and machine learning. Among about 410 genotyped donors of the cohort, an average of approximately 240,000 unique TCR beta nucleotide sequences was sequenced per donor, of which roughly 17% were non-productive. The study aimed to test whether cataloging public T cell receptors could reveal signatures of past pathogen exposure. A later genetic analysis took genome-wide SNP genotypes for about 65% of the 666 donors and used that subset as a discovery cohort. A separate validation cohort of approximately 130 different subjects was used in addition to the 666-subject first cohort. In a later analysis, previously published TCR beta repertoires from 666 donors were re-analyzed and high-resolution HLA genotyping was added so that TCR occurrence patterns could be studied. An early release covering over 500 HLA-typed donors comprised 250 to 350 gigabases of sequencing data and tens of millions of unique TCR sequences. The genetic ancestry cluster associated with self-reported Caucasian donors included about 81% of the 398 genotyped donors.

Broad study findings and their caveats: Linkage disequilibrium might explain the correlated functional status among segregating V segments, but an unknown experimental factor could not be excluded. The only immune exposure information available for the cohort was CMV serostatus. In an earlier analysis of some 540 of the donors, most TCR beta V segments appeared in productive rearrangements about 87% or about 30% of the time, broadly matching IMGT annotations. Cytomegalovirus status was reported to be diagnosed by the classifier with high specificity and sensitivity in both the original and validation cohorts. Specific HLA alleles were associated with roughly 16,000 TCR beta sequences at a false discovery rate of 0.05 in a later analysis. It was suggested by the authors that the approach could potentially be generalized to other disease states and immunological phenotypes. A later genetic analysis reported fewer N-insertions in productive TCRs among donors in an Asian-associated ancestry cluster than the roughly 670-donor mean. In vitro tests confirmed that a few of the cytomegalovirus-associated TCR beta chains recognize cytomegalovirus antigens. Most TCR sequences were seen in very few donors, while some public TCRs were found in many individuals. When HLA alleles, especially DR and DQ, strongly co-occurred, attributing TCR associations to individual alleles was difficult. Several of the top co-occurrence clusters appeared to be linked to parvovirus B19, influenza, CMV and Epstein-Barr virus, according to a later analysis. This cohort had only TCR beta chains sequenced, and the lack of alpha or paired-chain data limited which features could be detected. Because counts were too low, approximately 15 rarely observed V segments, including chromosome 9 orphons, were excluded from the earlier analysis of a few hundred of the donors. Presence/absence analyses assumed roughly uniform sequencing depth across donors, an assumption that may not hold. Because some donors lacked HLA typing at each locus, the association tests relied only on the typed subset. In a later analysis, HLA-associated TCR beta chains were found to be more clonally expanded and to have lower generation probabilities than equally common non-associated chains. A later genetic analysis associated a missense DCLRE1C variant with V-gene and J-gene trimming of TCR beta chains, and an independent cohort replicated the association. According to a later analysis, TCR association rates differed among HLA loci, with DRB1 alleles showing the most associated TCRs and HLA-C alleles showing the fewest. Some IMGT-functional V segments, including TRBV6-2 and TRBV6-3, could not be told apart with the 87-base-pair reads, so those segments were excluded. In a later analysis, most CMV-associated TCR beta chains were found to appear HLA-restricted, with HLA associations seemingly driven largely by CMV exposure. A further reported finding was that TCR beta sequences accurately predicted the HLA-A and HLA-B alleles for most subjects in the first cohort. A cluster of highly shared sequence variants was judged likely to represent a technical artifact of the sequencing pipeline. In the study, some 160 TCR beta chains were listed as associated with cytomegalovirus.

Libraries came from the immunoSEQ multiplex PCR assay. For the multiplex PCR, a mixture combining 60 forward primers for TCR Vbeta segments and 13 reverse primers for TCR Jbeta segments was used. The CDR3 region of rearranged TCR beta genes was amplified from genomic DNA with a multiplex PCR assay. The Illumina HiSeq System was used to sequence the amplified TCR beta libraries as 87-base-pair reads. Regarding the original processing steps: A later analysis counted 65 million to 90 million unique TCR beta chains across the 666 repertoires, and some 11 million of these chains were shared by at least two donors. Raw reads were error-corrected and collapsed into unique sequences by a nearest-neighbor algorithm in which closely related sequences were merged to remove PCR and sequencing errors. CDR3 sequences were aligned to IMGT reference sequences to assign V, D and J gene segments. For a sequence to be retained, at least a six-nucleotide match to both a V gene segment and a J gene segment was required. Rearrangements were classified as productive when the CDR3 lacked stop codons and remained in frame with V and J, and all other rearrangements were classified as non-productive. Following IMGT convention, CDR3 was defined as the stretch from the second conserved V-encoded cysteine up to the conserved J-encoded phenylalanine. In an earlier analysis of approximately 590 of the donors, sequences lacking an unambiguous match to a single V gene segment were excluded. In an earlier analysis of several hundred of the donors, V segments were called functional above 56.7% productive rearrangements and were called segregating when the between-donor standard deviation exceeded 5%. A statistical classification framework was built to diagnose cytomegalovirus status from the catalog of TCR beta chain sequences. A later analysis assigned V and J genes by comparing TCR nucleotide sequences with IMGT/GENE-DB human TR gene sequences. In a later analysis, CDR3 sequences and most-parsimonious VDJ recombination scenarios were assigned using the TCRdist pipeline. In a later analysis, every TCR beta chain was defined by the combination of its CDR3 amino acid sequence and its V-gene family, and reads without a unique V-gene family were dropped. As a way to deal with suspected cross-contamination and a sequencing artifact, a later analysis dropped 450 to 600 nucleotide sequences that were highly shared and had low generation probability. In a later analysis, a clonal expansion index was calculated for each public chain from normalized within-repertoire ranks of inferred template counts. Generation probabilities in a later analysis came from a VDJ recombination model fitted to out-of-frame rearrangements, and those results were checked against IGoR. Hypergeometric tests were used in a later analysis to score TCR-TCR, TCR-HLA and TCR-CMV co-occurrence, with a repertoire-size bias correction applied to the TCR pairs. To estimate false discovery rates, a later analysis permuted the HLA or CMV assignments 20 times. In a later analysis, co-occurring TCRs were grouped using DBSCAN, with TCRdist sequence similarity added in when clustering inside HLA-allele-positive subsets. Co-occurrence clustering excluded repertoires with fewer than 30,000 or more than 120,000 public chains, plus five with anomalous nucleotide sharing. TCRdb obtained this table from immuneACCESS and retained in-frame rearrangements with V and J assigned. These tables miss some clones; where compared with another copy, unresolved V genes account for less than half of the shortfall, and the remainder is unexplained. That table supplies the V and J calls and clone size; D and trimming were determined from the DNA. A total of over 100,000 clones appear in this sample, 70% to 85% of them only once. 10% to 11% of the sample is taken by the ten largest.

In total, about 650 healthy bone marrow donors made up the cohort. At the time of sampling, all cohort members were nominally healthy, though unrecorded immune exposures were likely present. The donor was CMV seropositive and belonged to the group of 250 to 350 seropositive cohort members. A peripheral blood sample was collected from each donor, and TCR beta sequencing was performed on peripheral blood mononuclear cells. The Qiagen DNeasy Blood Extraction Kit was used to extract genomic DNA from the blood cell samples. Specimen: PBMCs. This clonotype originated in a man aged 40-50 years in good health and CMV-seropositive. The rearrangement joined TRBV19 to TRBJ2-2; the D gene is not confidently resolved. In nucleotides, the sequence is TGTGCCAGTAGTAAGGCGGACACCGGGGAGCTGTTTTTT. This is translated as CASSKADTGELFF.